The 14 T cell receptor beta chains presented below share a single source sample, sequenced in a study of cytomegalovirus exposure and HLA in healthy donors. The PCR ran on 60 Vbeta and 13 Jbeta primers. Method: immunoSEQ multiplex PCR; TCRdb's copy keeps in-frame clones and lacks some. The table shows more than 95,000 clones, with over 65% occurring only once. Sequencing input: PBMCs. The source is a woman aged 45-65 years in good health and CMV-seropositive.

J is TRBJ1-4 and V is TRBV18; 9 bases fit TRBD1. Germline V gene sequence: CDR1 KGHSH, CDR2 LQKENI. CDR3 size: 17 residues. Trimming took 3 bases from V and 0 from J; bases not matched to a gene: 5. As DNA, the CDR3 is TGTGCCAGCTCACCTCCTACAGGGGGCACAACTAATGAAAAACTGTTTTTT. It encodes CASSPPTGGTTNEKLFF.

There are a few counts of this clone. The V call is TRBV6-1, the J call TRBJ1-1; D is unclear. CDR1 is MNHNS and CDR2 is SASEGT in the germline V gene. Trimming shortened V by 3 bases and J by 2 bases, and 7 bases separated the two germline ends. CDR3 size: 13 residues. CDR3 nucleotide sequence: TGTGCCAGCAGTGACTACAGAAACACTGAAGCTTTCTTT. Translated: CASSDYRNTEAFF.

The chain recombines TRBV7-9 with TRBJ2-7, with D maybe TRBD1 (6 bases). V was cut by 2 bases and J by 0 bases, with 11 bases left in between. CDR3 length equals 15 residues. CDR1 and CDR2 from the germline V gene are SEHNR and FQNEAQ (reference sequence). The CDR3: CASSLSQGSSYEQYF. For the CDR3, the DNA is TGTGCCAGCAGCTTAAGTCAGGGGAGCTCCTACGAGCAGTACTTC. Full variable domain (outside the CDR3, taken from reference TRBV7-9 and TRBJ2-7): DTGVSQNPRHKITKRGQNVTFRCDPISEHNRLYWYRQTLGQGPEFLTYFQNEAQLEKSRLLSDRFSAERPKGSFSTLEIQRTEQGDSAMYLCASSLSQGSSYEQYFGPGTRLTVT.

J is TRBJ2-4 and V is TRBV19; maybe TRBD1 (6 bases). The CDR3 extends over 15 amino acids. Germline V CDR1 and CDR2: LNHDA, SQIVND (reference sequence). Trimming stripped 3 bases from V and 0 bases from J, with 9 bases between. The CDR3 DNA sequence: TGTGCCAGTAGTATTCAGGACAGAGCCAAAAACATTCAGTACTTC. Its protein product is CASSIQDRAKNIQYF.

J is TRBJ2-1 and V is TRBV12-5; D gene ambiguous. Trimming stripped 6 bases from V and 4 bases from J, with 4 bases between. Germline CDR1 LGHNT, CDR2 FRNRAP. The CDR3 totals 11 residues. This CDR3 reads CASGSYNEQFF. The CDR3 coding sequence is TGTGCTAGTGGATCGTACAATGAGCAGTTCTTC.

The rearrangement links TRBV27 to TRBJ1-5; D is perhaps TRBD1 (5 bases). V was trimmed by 1 base and J by 4 bases, leaving 14 bases between them. The CDR3 has 16 amino acids. Germline CDR1 and CDR2: MNHEY and SMNVEV (reference sequence). The CDR3 DNA sequence: TGTGCCAGCAGTTTATTGGGCGGGGGGGGGAATCAGCCCCAGCATTTT. Translation gives CASSLLGGGGNQPQHF.

V is TRBV5-4 and J is TRBJ2-1; 9 bases are a match to TRBD2. Germline CDR1 and CDR2: SGHNT and YYREEE (reference sequence). CDR3 size: 15 residues. The V gene end was trimmed by 0 bases and the J gene end by 7 bases; junction bases not matched to a gene: 5. The CDR3 nucleotides read TGTGCCAGCAGCTTGGAAGCGGGGGGTAGGAATGAGCAGTTCTTC. It codes for CASSLEAGGRNEQFF.

The CDR3 sequence: CASSLRRDRGFYGYTF. The CDR3 nucleotides are TGTGCCAGCAGTTTGCGCCGGGACAGGGGATTCTATGGCTACACCTTC. The chain combines TRBV27 with TRBJ1-2, with 10 bases matching TRBD1. This CDR3 is 16 amino acids long. CDR1 and CDR2 (germline): MNHEY, SMNVEV (reference sequence). With V trimmed by 3 bases and J by 4 bases, 8 bases remained unmatched.

The chain has TRBV25-1 and TRBJ2-7; 7 bases align to TRBD2. The V segment lost 7 bases and the J segment 2 bases; nucleotides outside the gene matches: 5. Germline V gene data show CDR1 as MGHDK and CDR2 as SYGVNS. CDR3 size: 13 residues. Written as DNA, the CDR3 is TGTGCCAGCAACCCTAGCGGAGCCTACGAGCAGTACTTC. Translation gives CASNPSGAYEQYF.

J is TRBJ2-7 and V is TRBV19, with TRBD2 identical over 11 bases. The V gene end was trimmed by 3 bases and the J gene end by 2 bases; junction bases not matched to a gene: 9. This CDR3 has 17 amino acids. Germline V gene data show CDR1 as LNHDA and CDR2 as SQIVND (reference sequence). CDR3 in DNA: TGTGCCAGTAGTATCACTAGCGGGAGAACGTGGCCCTACGAGCAGTACTTC. Amino acids: CASSITSGRTWPYEQYF. The variable domain in full, with the rest retrieved from reference TRBV19 and TRBJ2-7, is DGGITQSPKYLFRKEGQNVTLSCEQNLNHDAMYWYRQDPGQGLRLIYYSQIVNDFQKGDIAEGYSVSREKKESFPLTVTSAQKNPTAFYLCASSITSGRTWPYEQYFGPGTRLTVT.

The CDR3 protein is CASSQSGLNEKLFF. The CDR3 coding sequence is TGTGCCAGCAGCCAATCCGGACTAAATGAAAAACTGTTTTTT. This chain uses TRBV4-2 with TRBJ1-4, with unresolved D. V gave up 2 bases and J gave up 5 bases, with 9 bases separating them. CDR1 is LGHNA, CDR2 YNFKEQ, per germline. The length of the CDR3 is 14 residues.

V gene TRBV2 combines with J gene TRBJ2-7; 7 nucleotides line up with TRBD1. Germline V gene data show CDR1 as SNHLY and CDR2 as FYNNEI. V lost 6 bases and J lost 2; bases outside the gene matches: 4. This CDR3 has 13 amino acids. CDR3 coding DNA: TGTGCCAGCAGCTTGACAGGGCCCTACGAGCAGTACTTC. Its protein is CASSLTGPYEQYF.

The V and J genes are TRBV2 and TRBJ2-5, with 9 nucleotides matching TRBD1. This CDR3 has 16 residues. In germline, CDR1 is SNHLY, CDR2 FYNNEI. The V segment lost 3 bases and the J segment 5 bases; nucleotides outside the gene matches: 10. CDR3 amino acids: CASSDPETGGAETQYF. The CDR3 coding sequence is TGTGCCAGCAGTGACCCGGAGACAGGGGGAGCGGAGACCCAGTACTTC. The full variable domain, with the rest looked up from reference TRBV2 and TRBJ2-5, is EPEVTQTPSHQVTQMGQEVILRCVPISNHLYFYWYRQILGQKVEFLVSFYNNEISEKSEIFDDQFSVERPDGSNFTLKIRSTKLEDSAMYFCASSDPETGGAETQYFGPGTRLLVL.

This clone appeared a few times. This sequence joins TRBV4-1 and TRBJ1-2; D ambiguous. Germline CDR1 is MGHRA and CDR2 is YSYEKL. The CDR3 extends over 14 amino acids. The V gene lost 4 bases and the J gene lost 7 bases, with 16 bases spanning the gap. CDR3 loop: CASSPVEALGGYTF. The CDR3 region has the DNA TGCGCCAGCAGCCCGGTTGAGGCCTTGGGTGGCTACACCTTC.